The subject of this entry is one TCR beta chain. In the authors' workflow: Reference gene primers were amplified, and this amplification served to estimate nucleated cell counts. Profiling relied on immunoSEQ multiplex PCR, and the TCRdb table lists in-frame clones only, not all of them. That table gives V, J and clone size, and the DNA gave D and trimming. The table includes about 110,000 clones, nearly 80% detected once. This specimen comes from a study of blood T cell repertoires in COVID-19. Study-wide background: COVID-19 samples collected from the United States, Italy and Spain covered acute and convalescent phases. From T cells, B-cell-depleted T cells, or PBMCs came the material, which was cDNA or gDNA.

The CDR3 spans 14 residues. Deletions cut 6 bases from V and 4 bases from J, with 18 bases between. CDR1 and CDR2 (germline): SQVTM, ANQGSEA. This sequence was found in a woman aged 80 or over with active or convalescent COVID-19. The chain uses TRBV29-1 and TRBJ1-1; possibly TRBD1 for D (5 bases). The sample comprised peripheral blood. Written as DNA, the CDR3 is TGCAGCGTACGGACACTCTTTGAAGGCACTGAAGCTTTCTTT. This translates into CSVRTLFEGTEAFF. Variable domain in full (rest from reference TRBV29-1 and TRBJ1-1): SAVISQKPSRDICQRGTSLTIQCQVDSQVTMMFWYRQQPGQSLTLIATANQGSEATYESGFVIDKFPISRPNLTFSTLTVSNMSPEDSSIYLCSVRTLFEGTEAFFGQGTRLTVV.